The present T cell receptor beta chain was sequenced within a study of Graves' ophthalmopathy and Graves' hyperthyroidism. Amplified material comprised TCR beta CDR3 regions derived from RNA transcripts. A first-round RT-PCR used HTBI primers, followed by a second-round multiplex PCR. A single record per CDR3 protein comes from TCRdb applying MiXCR to the multiplex PCR reads. This table has over a million distinct CDR3 sequences, 35% to 40% appearing once. The clonotype was recovered from an adult man with Graves' hyperthyroidism. The specimen sequenced was peripheral blood or thyroid tissue (not recorded which).

The CDR3 coding sequence is TGTGCCAGCAGGGACAACAGCGATCAGCCCCAGCATTTT. This gives the protein CASRDNSDQPQHF. The V gene is TRBV6-1, the J gene TRBJ1-5; D may be TRBD1 (5 bases). The CDR3 has 13 residues. The germline V gene encodes CDR1 MNHNS and CDR2 SASEGT. V lost 6 bases and J lost 5, with 11 bases in between.